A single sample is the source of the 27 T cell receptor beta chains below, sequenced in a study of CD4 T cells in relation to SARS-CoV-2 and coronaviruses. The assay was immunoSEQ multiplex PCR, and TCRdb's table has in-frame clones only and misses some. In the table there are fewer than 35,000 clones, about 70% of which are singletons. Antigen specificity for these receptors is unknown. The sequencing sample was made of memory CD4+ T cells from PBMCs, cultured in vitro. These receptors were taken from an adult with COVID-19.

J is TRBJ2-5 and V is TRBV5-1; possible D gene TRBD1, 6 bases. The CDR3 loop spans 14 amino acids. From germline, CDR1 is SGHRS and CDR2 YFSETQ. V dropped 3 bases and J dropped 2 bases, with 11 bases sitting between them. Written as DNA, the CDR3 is TGCGCCAGCAGCTCACACAGGGTTCAAGAGACCCAGTACTTC. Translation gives CASSSHRVQETQYF.

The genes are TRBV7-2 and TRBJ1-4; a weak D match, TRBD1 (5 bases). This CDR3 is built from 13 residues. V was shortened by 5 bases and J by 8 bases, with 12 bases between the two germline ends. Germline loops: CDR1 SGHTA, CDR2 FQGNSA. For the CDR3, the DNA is TGTGCCAGCAGCATATCCAGGGAGGAAAAACTGTTTTTT. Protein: CASSISREEKLFF.

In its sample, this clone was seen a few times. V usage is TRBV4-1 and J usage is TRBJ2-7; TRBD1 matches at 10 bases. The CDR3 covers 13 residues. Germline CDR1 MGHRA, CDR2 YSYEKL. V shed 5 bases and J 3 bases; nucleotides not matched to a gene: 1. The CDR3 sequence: CASSWDRGYEQYF. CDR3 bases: TGCGCCAGCAGCTGGGACAGGGGCTACGAGCAGTACTTC.

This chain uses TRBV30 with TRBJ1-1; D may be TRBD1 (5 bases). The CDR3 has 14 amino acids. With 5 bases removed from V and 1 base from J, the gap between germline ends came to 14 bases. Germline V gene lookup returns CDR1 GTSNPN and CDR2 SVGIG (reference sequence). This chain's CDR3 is CAWCRDGQNTEAFF. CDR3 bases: TGTGCCTGGTGCCGGGACGGACAGAACACTGAAGCTTTCTTT.

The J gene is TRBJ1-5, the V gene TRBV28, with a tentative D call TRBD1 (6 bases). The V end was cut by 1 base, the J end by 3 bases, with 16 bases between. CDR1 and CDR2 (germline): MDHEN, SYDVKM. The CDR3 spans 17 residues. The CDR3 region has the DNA TGTGCCAGCAGTTTATTTTCCAGGGGCGGCTTCAATCAGCCCCAGCATTTT. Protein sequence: CASSLFSRGGFNQPQHF.

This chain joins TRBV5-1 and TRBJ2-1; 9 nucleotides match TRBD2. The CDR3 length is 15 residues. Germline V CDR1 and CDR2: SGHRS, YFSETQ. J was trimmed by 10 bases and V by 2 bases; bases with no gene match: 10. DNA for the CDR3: TGCGCCAGCAGCTTCTCGTCCCAGCGGGAGGTGGAGCAGTTCTTC. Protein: CASSFSSQREVEQFF.

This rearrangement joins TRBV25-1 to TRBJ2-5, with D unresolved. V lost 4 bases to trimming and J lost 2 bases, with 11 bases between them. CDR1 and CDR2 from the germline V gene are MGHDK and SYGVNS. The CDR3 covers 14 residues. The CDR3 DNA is TGTGCCAGCAGTGTTCCATGGGAACAAGAGACCCAGTACTTC. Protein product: CASSVPWEQETQYF.

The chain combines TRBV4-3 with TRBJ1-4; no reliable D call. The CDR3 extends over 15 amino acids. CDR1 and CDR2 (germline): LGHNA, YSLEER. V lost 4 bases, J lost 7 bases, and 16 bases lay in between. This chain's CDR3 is CASSRYSADSEKLFF. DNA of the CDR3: TGCGCCAGCAGCCGATATTCGGCCGATTCTGAAAAACTGTTTTTT.

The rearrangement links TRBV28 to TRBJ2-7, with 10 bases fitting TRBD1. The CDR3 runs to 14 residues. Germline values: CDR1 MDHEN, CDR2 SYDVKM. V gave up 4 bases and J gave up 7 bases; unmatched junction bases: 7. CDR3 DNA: TGTGCCAGCAGTTCCTCCGGGACAGGGGTTGAGCAGTACTTC. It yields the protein CASSSSGTGVEQYF.

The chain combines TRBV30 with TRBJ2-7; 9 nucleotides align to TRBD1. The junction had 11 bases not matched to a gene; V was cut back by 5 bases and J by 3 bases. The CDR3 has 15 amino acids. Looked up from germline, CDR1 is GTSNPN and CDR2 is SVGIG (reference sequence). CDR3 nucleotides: TGTGCCTGGTCGAGTCGGGACAGGGTCCGCTACGAGCAGTACTTC. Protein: CAWSSRDRVRYEQYF.

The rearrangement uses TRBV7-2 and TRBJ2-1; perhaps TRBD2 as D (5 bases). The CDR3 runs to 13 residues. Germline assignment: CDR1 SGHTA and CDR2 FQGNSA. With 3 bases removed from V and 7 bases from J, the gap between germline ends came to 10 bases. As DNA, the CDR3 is TGTGCCAGCAGCTTGAGGGCCGCAAATGAGCAGTTCTTC. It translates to CASSLRAANEQFF.

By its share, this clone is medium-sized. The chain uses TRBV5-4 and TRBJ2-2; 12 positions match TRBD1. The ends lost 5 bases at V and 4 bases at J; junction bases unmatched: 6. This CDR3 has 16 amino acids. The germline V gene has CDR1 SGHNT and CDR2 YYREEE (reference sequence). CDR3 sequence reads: CASRKGDRGLTGELFF. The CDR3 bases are TGTGCCAGCAGGAAGGGGGACAGGGGGCTCACCGGGGAGCTGTTTTTT.

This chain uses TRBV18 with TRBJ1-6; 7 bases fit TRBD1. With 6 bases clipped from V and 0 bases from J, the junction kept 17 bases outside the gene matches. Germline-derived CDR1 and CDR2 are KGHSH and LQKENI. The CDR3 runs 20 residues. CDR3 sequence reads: CASSPSRQGHLSSYNSPLHF. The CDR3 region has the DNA TGTGCCAGCTCTCCCTCTCGACAGGGCCACCTCAGCTCCTATAATTCACCCCTCCACTTT.

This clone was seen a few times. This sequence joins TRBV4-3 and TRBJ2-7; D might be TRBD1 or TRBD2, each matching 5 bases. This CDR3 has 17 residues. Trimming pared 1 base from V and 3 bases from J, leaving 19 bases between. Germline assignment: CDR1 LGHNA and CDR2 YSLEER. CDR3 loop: CASSQGGLTRNNYEQYF. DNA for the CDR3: TGCGCCAGCAGCCAAGGGGGCCTTACTAGAAACAACTACGAGCAGTACTTC.

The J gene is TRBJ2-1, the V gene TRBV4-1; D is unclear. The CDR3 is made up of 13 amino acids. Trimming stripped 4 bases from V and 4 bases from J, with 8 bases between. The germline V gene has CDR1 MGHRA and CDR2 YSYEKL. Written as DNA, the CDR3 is TGCGCCAGCAGCCCAATAGGATACAATGAGCAGTTCTTC. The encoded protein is CASSPIGYNEQFF.

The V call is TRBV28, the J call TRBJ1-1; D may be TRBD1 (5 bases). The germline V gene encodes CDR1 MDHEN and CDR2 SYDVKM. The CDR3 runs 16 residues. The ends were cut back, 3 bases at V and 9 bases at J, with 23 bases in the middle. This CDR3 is CASSFSGWQGSDKAFF. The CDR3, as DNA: TGTGCCAGCAGTTTTTCGGGGTGGCAGGGTAGCGATAAAGCTTTCTTT.

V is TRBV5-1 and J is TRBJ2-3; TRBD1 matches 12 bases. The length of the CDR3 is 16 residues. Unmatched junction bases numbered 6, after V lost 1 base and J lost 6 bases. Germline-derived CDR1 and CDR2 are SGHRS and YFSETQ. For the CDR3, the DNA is TGCGCCAGCAGCTTGATGCGGGACAGGGGGCGGGATACGCAGTATTTT. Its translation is CASSLMRDRGRDTQYF. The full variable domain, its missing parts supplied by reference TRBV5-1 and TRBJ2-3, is KAGVTQTPRYLIKTRGQQVTLSCSPISGHRSVSWYQQTPGQGLQFLFEYFSETQRNKGNFPGRFSGRQFSNSRSEMNVSTLELGDSALYLCASSLMRDRGRDTQYFGPGTRLTVL.

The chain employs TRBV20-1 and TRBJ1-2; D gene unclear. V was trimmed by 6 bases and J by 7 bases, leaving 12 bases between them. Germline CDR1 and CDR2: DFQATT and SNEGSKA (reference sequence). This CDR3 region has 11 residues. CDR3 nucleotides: TGCAGTGCCAATACAAAGGGTGGCTACACCTTC. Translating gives CSANTKGGYTF.

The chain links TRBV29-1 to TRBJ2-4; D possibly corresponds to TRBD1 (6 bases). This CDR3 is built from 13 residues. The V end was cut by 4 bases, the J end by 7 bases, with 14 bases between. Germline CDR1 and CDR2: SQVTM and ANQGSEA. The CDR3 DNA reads TGCAGCGTTGGAGTGTCAGGGGCGAACATTCAGTACTTC. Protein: CSVGVSGANIQYF.

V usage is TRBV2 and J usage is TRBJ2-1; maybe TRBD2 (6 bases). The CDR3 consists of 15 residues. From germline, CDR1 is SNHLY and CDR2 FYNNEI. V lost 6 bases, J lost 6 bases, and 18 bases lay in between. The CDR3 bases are TGTGCCAGCAGGCCCATTAATGGGGGGAGCAATGAGCAGTTCTTC. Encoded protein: CASRPINGGSNEQFF.

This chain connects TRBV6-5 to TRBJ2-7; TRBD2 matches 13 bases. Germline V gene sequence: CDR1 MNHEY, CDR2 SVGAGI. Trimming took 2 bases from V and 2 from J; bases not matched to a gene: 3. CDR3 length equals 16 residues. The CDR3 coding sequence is TGTGCCAGCAGTTACATACTAGCGGGAGGGGCCTACGAGCAGTACTTC. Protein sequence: CASSYILAGGAYEQYF.

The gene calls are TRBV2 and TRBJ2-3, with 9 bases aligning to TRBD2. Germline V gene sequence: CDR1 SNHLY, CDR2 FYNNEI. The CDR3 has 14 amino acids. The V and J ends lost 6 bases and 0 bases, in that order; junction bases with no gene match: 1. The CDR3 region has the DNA TGTGCCAGCAGGGGACTAGCTAGCACAGATACGCAGTATTTT. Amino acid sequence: CASRGLASTDTQYF.

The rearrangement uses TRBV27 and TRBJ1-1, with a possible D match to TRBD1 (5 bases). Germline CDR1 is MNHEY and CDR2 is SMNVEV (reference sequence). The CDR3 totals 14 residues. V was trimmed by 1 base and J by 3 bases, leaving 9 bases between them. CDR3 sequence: CASSLFRGDTEAFF. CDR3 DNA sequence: TGTGCCAGCAGTTTATTCCGGGGGGACACTGAAGCTTTCTTT.

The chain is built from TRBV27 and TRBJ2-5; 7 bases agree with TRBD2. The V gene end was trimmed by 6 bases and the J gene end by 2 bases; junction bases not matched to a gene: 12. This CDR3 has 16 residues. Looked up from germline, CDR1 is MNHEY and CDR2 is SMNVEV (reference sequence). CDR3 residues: CASSSGFGRWQETQYF. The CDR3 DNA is TGTGCCAGCAGCTCAGGGTTCGGGAGGTGGCAAGAGACCCAGTACTTC.

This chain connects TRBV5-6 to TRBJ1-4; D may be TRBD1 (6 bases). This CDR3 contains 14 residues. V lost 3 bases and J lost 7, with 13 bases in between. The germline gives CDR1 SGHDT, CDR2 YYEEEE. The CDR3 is CASSSGAVGEKLFF. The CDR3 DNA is TGTGCCAGCAGCTCGGGGGCGGTCGGTGAAAAACTGTTTTTT.

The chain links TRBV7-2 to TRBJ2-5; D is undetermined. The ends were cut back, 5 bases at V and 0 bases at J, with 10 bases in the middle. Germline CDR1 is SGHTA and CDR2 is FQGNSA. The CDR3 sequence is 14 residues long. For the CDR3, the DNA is TGTGCCAGCAGCCCTACGTTCCACCAAGAGACCCAGTACTTC. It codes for CASSPTFHQETQYF.

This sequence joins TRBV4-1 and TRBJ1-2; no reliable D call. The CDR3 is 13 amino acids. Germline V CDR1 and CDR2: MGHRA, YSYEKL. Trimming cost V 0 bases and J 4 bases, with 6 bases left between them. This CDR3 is CASSQESAYGYTF. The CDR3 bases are TGCGCCAGCAGCCAAGAGTCAGCCTATGGCTACACCTTC.